These 3 T cell receptor beta chains came from one sample sequenced in a study of blood T cells in healthy people across ages. Together with a sample-barcoded 5' primer, a J-beta primer mix was included in a second PCR lasting about 6 to 11 cycles. TCRdb re-derived calls from the 5' RACE reads in MiXCR, one entry per CDR3 protein. There are 800,000 or so distinct CDR3 sequences in the sample; 20% to 30% occur only once, and approximately 4% lies in the top ten. The same data also went into a second study, on T cells of mothers and their children.

Sequencing was carried out using blood. The receptors derive from a boy aged 10-17 years in good health.

The gene calls are TRBV4-1 and TRBJ1-1; TRBD1 matches at 7 bases. Trimming removed 0 bases from V and 5 bases from J; junction bases left unmatched: 6. There are 15 residues in the CDR3. In germline, CDR1 is MGHRA, CDR2 YSYEKL. CDR3 amino acids: CASSQDFQGGTEAFF. The CDR3 DNA reads as TGCGCCAGCAGCCAAGATTTTCAGGGGGGTACTGAAGCTTTCTTT.

This clonotype has a handful of counts. CDR3 region: CASSLRPSLLGGEQYF. The CDR3 DNA reads TGTGCCAGCAGCCTTAGGCCGAGCCTACTGGGGGGCGAGCAGTACTTC. This chain connects TRBV7-9 to TRBJ2-7, with D possibly matching TRBD2 (6 bases). In germline, CDR1 is SEHNR, CDR2 FQNEAQ (reference sequence). The CDR3 extends over 16 amino acids. V shed 5 bases and J shed 6 bases, with 23 bases lying between them.

The chain recombines TRBV4-1 with TRBJ1-2; D gene unclear. Trimming took 1 base from V and 1 from J, leaving 7 bases between them. Germline lookup yields CDR1 MGHRA and CDR2 YSYEKL. The length of the CDR3 is 14 residues. CDR3 DNA: TGCGCCAGCAGCCAAGTGGGGAGTAACTATGGCTACACCTTC. Translated, it gives CASSQVGSNYGYTF.